This T cell receptor (beta chain) was observed in a study of blood T cell repertoires in COVID-19. Looking at the study overall: Italy, Spain and the United States were the sources of the convalescent and acute COVID-19 samples. PBMCs, B-cell-depleted T cells, or T cells provided the cDNA or gDNA that made up the material.

CDR3 length: 14 residues. Trimming cost V 2 bases and J 1 base, with 8 bases left between them. CDR1 is SNHLY, CDR2 FYNNEI, per germline. As processed by the authors: Scientists estimated how many nucleated cells there were by amplifying reference gene primers. Clones were sequenced by immunoSEQ multiplex PCR, and TCRdb holds only the in-frame ones, with some missing. The V and J calls and clone size are taken from that table; D and trimming were inferred from the DNA. The sample has 200,000 to 250,000 clones, approximately 90% seen once. This sequence joins TRBV2 and TRBJ1-2; weak D call: TRBD1 (5 bases). The sample consisted of peripheral blood. The sequence was obtained from a woman aged 18-35 years who had recovered from COVID-19. The CDR3 DNA reads TGTGCCAGCAGTGAAAAGGGGCATAACTATGGCTACACCTTC. Its protein product is CASSEKGHNYGYTF.